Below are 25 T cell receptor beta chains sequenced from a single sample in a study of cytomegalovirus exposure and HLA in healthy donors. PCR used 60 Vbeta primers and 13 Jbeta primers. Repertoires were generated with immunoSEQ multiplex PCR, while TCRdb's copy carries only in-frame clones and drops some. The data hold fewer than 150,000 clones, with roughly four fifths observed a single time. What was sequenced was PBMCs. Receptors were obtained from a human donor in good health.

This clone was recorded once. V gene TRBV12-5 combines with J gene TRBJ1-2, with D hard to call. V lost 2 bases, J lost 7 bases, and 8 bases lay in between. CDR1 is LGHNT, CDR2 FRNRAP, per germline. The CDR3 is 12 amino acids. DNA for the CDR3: TGTGCTAGTGGTTTGCTACTAGGTGGCTACACCTTC. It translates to CASGLLLGGYTF.

The CDR3 is CASSLRQGPDTQYF. The CDR3 nucleotides are TGCGCCAGCAGCCTGAGACAGGGCCCAGATACGCAGTATTTT. The V and J genes are TRBV4-1 and TRBJ2-3; 7 nucleotides match TRBD1. The CDR3 extends over 14 amino acids. Unmatched junction bases numbered 5, after V lost 4 bases and J lost 4 bases. CDR1 MGHRA and CDR2 YSYEKL come from the germline V gene.

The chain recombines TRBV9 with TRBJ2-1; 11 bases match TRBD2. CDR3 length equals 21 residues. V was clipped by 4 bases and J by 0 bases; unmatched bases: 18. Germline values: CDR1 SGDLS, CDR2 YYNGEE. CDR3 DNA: TGTGCCAGCAGCACCCCGGGACAGGGACTAGCGGAGTTTGACTCCTACAATGAGCAGTTCTTC. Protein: CASSTPGQGLAEFDSYNEQFF. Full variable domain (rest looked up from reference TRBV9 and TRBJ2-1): DSGVTQTPKHLITATGQRVTLRCSPRSGDLSVYWYQQSLDQGLQFLIQYYNGEERAKGNILERFSAQQFPDLHSELNLSSLELGDSALYFCASSTPGQGLAEFDSYNEQFFGPGTRLTVL.

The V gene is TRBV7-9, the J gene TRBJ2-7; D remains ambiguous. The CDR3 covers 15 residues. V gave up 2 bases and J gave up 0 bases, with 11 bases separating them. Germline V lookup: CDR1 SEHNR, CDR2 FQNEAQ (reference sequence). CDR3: CASSLLSALSYEQYF. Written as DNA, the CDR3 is TGTGCCAGCAGCTTATTAAGCGCCCTCTCCTACGAGCAGTACTTC. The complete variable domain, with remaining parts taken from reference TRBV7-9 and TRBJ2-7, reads DTGVSQNPRHKITKRGQNVTFRCDPISEHNRLYWYRQTLGQGPEFLTYFQNEAQLEKSRLLSDRFSAERPKGSFSTLEIQRTEQGDSAMYLCASSLLSALSYEQYFGPGTRLTVT.

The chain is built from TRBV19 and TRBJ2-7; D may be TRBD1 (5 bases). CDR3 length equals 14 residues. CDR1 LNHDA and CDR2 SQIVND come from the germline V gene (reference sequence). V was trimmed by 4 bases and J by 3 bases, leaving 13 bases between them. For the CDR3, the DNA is TGTGCCAGTAGTACCCCCGAGACAGACTACGAGCAGTACTTC. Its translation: CASSTPETDYEQYF.

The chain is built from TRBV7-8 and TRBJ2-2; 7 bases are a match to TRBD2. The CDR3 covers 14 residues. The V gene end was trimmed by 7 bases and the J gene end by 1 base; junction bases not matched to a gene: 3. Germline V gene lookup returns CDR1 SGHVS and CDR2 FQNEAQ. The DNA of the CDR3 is TGTGCCAGCATACCTAGCGGGAACACCGGGGAGCTGTTTTTT. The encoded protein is CASIPSGNTGELFF.

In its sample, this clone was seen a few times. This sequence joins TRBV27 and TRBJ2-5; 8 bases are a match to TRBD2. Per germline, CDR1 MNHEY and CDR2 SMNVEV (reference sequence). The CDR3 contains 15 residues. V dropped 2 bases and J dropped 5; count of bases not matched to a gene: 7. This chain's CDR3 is CASSLIGGGAETQYF. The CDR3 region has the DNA TGTGCCAGCAGTTTAATCGGGGGGGGCGCTGAGACCCAGTACTTC.

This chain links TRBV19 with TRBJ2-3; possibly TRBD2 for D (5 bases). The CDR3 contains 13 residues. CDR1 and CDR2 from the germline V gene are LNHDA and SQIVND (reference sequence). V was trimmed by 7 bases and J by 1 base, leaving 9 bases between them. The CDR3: CASMISGTDTQYF. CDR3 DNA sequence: TGTGCCAGTATGATTAGCGGCACAGATACGCAGTATTTT.

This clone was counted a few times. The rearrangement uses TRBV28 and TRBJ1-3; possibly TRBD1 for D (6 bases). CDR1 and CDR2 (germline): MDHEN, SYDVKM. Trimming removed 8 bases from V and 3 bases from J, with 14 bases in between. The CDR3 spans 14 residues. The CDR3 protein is CASRLPGVGNTIYF. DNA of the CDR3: TGTGCCAGCCGCCTTCCAGGGGTTGGAAACACCATATATTTT. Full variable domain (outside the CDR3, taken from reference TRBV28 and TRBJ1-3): DVKVTQSSRYLVKRTGEKVFLECVQDMDHENMFWYRQDPGLGLRLIYFSYDVKMKEKGDIPEGYSVSREKKERFSLILESASTNQTSMYLCASRLPGVGNTIYFGEGSWLTVV.

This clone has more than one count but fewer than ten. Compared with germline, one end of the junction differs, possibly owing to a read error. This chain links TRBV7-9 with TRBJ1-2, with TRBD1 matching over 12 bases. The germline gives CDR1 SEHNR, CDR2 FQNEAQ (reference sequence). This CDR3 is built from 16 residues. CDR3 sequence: CSSRETTGTGGAGYTF. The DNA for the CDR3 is TGTTCCAGCAGGGAAACGACCGGGACAGGGGGCGCTGGCTACACCTTC.

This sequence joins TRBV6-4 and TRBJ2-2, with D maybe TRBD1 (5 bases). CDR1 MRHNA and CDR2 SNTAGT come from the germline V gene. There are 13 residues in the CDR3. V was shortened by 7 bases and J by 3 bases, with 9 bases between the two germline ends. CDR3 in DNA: TGTGCCAGCAAAGACAGAGACACCGGGGAGCTGTTTTTT. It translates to CASKDRDTGELFF.

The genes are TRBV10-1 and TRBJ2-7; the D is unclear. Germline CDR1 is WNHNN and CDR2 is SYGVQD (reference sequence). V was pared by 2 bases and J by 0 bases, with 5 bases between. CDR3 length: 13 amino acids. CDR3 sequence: CASSEGSSYEQYF. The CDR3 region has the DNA TGCGCCAGCAGTGAGGGCAGCTCCTACGAGCAGTACTTC.

Written as DNA, the CDR3 is TGTGCCAGCAGACGGACAGGGGTACAAGAGACCCAGTACTTC. Amino acids: CASRRTGVQETQYF. This sequence joins TRBV6-1 and TRBJ2-5; 9 nucleotides match TRBD1. Germline V gene data show CDR1 as MNHNS and CDR2 as SASEGT. The CDR3 covers 14 residues. J was trimmed by 2 bases and V by 6 bases; bases with no gene match: 4.

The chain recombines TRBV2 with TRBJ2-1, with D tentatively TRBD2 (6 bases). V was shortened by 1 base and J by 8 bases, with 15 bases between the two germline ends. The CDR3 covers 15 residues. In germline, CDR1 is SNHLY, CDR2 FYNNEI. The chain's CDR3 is CASSEEFGEEDEQFF. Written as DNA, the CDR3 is TGTGCCAGCAGTGAAGAGTTCGGGGAGGAGGATGAGCAGTTCTTC.

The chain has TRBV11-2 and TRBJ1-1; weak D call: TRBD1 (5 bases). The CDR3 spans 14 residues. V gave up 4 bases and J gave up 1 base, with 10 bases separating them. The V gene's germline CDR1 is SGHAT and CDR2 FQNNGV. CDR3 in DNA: TGTGCCAGCAGCTCGTCACAGGAGAACACTGAAGCTTTCTTT. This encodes CASSSSQENTEAFF.

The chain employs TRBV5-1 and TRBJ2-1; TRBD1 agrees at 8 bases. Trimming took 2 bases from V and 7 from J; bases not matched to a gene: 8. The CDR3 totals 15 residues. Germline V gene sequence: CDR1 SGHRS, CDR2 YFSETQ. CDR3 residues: CASSLSGTGRNEQFF. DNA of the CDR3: TGCGCCAGCAGCTTATCCGGGACAGGACGGAATGAGCAGTTCTTC.

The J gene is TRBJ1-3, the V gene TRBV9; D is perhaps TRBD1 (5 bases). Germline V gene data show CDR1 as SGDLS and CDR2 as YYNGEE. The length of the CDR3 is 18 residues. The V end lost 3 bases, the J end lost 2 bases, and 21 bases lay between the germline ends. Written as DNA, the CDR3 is TGTGCCAGCAGCGAACTAGCTACGGGGGTTGACCCTGGAAACACCATATATTTT. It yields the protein CASSELATGVDPGNTIYF.

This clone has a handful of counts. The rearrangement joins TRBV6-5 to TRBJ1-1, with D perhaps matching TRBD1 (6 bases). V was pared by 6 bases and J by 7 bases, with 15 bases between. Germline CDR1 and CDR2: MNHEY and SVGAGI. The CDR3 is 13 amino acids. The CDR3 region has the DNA TGTGCCAGCAGCCCCGTGAGGGGGGGTGAAGCTTTCTTT. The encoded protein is CASSPVRGGEAFF.

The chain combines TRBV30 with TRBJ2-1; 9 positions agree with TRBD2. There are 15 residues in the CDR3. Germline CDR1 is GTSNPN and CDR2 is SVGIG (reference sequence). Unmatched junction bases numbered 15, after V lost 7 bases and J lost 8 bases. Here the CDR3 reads CASRGISGSGDEQFF. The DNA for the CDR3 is TGTGCCTCCAGGGGGATTAGCGGGAGCGGCGATGAGCAGTTCTTC.

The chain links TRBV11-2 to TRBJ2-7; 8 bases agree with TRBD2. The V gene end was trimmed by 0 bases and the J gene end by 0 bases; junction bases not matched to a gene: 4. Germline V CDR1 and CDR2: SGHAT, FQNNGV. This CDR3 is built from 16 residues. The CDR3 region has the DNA TGTGCCAGCAGCTTAGACGGCGGGGGGTTCTCCTACGAGCAGTACTTC. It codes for CASSLDGGGFSYEQYF.

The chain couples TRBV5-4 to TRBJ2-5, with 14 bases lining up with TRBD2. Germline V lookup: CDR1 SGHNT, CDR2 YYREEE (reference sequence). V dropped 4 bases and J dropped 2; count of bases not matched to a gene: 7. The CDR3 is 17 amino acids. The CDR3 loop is CASSAGLAGDRQETQYF. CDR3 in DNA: TGTGCCAGCAGCGCGGGACTAGCGGGAGATCGACAAGAGACCCAGTACTTC.

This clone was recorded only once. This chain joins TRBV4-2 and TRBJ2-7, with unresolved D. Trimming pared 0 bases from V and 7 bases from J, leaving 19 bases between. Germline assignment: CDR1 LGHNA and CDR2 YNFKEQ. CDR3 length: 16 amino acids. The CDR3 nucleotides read TGTGCCAGCAGCCAAGACCGGGTTGTGCCCGTTGTTGAGCAGTACTTC. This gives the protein CASSQDRVVPVVEQYF.

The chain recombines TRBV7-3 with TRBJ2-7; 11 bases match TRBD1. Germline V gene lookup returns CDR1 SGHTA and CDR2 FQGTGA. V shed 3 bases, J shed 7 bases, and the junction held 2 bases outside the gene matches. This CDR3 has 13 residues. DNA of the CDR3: TGTGCCAGCAGCTTGGGACAGGGGGGTGAGCAGTACTTC. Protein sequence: CASSLGQGGEQYF.

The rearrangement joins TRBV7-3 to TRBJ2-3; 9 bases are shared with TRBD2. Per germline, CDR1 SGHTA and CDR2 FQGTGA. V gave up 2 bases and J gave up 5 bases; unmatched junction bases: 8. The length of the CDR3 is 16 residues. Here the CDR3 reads CASSLQARGGVDTQYF. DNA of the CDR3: TGTGCCAGCAGCTTACAGGCGCGGGGGGGAGTAGATACGCAGTATTTT.

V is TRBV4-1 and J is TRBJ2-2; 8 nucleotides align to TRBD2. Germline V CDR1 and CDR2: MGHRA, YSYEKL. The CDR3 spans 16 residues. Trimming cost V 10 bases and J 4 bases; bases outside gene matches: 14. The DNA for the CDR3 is TGCGCCACCACACCCTTCAGCGGGAGTCCCACCGGGGAGCTGTTTTTT. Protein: CATTPFSGSPTGELFF.